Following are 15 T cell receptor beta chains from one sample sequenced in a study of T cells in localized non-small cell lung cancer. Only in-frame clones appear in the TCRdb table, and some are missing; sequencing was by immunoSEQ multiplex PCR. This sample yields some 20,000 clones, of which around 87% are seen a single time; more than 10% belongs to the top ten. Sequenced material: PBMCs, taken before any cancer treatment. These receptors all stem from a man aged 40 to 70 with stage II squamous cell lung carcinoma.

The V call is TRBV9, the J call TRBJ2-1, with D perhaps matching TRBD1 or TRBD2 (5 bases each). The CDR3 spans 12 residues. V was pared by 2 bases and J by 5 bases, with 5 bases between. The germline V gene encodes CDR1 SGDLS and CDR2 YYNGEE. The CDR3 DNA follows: TGTGCCAGCAGCGTGGGGGACAATGAGCAGTTCTTC. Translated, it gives CASSVGDNEQFF.

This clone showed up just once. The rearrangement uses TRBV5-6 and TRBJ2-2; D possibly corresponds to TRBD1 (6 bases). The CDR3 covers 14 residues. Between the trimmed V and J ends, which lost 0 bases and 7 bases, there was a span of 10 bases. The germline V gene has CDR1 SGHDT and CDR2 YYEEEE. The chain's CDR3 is CASSLDTGSGELFF. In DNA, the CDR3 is TGTGCCAGCAGCTTGGACACAGGGAGCGGGGAGCTGTTTTTT.

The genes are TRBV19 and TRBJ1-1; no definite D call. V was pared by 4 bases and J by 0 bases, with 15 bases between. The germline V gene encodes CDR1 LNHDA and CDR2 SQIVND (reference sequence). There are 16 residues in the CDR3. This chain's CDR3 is CASSTTLLGMNTEAFF. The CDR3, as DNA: TGTGCCAGTAGTACGACTCTCCTTGGGATGAACACTGAAGCTTTCTTT.

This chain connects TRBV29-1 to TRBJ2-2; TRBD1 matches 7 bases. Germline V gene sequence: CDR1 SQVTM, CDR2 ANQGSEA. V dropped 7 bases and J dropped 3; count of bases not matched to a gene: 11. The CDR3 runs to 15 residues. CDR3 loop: CSASQRGLDTGELFF. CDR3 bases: TGCAGCGCTTCCCAAAGGGGGCTCGACACCGGGGAGCTGTTTTTT.

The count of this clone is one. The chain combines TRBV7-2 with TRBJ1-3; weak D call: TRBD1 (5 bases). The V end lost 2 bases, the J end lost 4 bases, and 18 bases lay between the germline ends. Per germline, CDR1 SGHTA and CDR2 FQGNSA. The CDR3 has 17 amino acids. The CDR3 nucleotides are TGTGCCAGCAGCTTAAGGAACGCAGGGAATACAGGAAACACCATATATTTT. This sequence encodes CASSLRNAGNTGNTIYF. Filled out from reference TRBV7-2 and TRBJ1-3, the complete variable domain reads GAGVSQSPSNKVTEKGKDVELRCDPISGHTALYWYRQSLGQGLEFLIYFQGNSAPDKSGLPSDRFSAERTGGSVSTLTIQRTQQEDSAVYLCASSLRNAGNTGNTIYFGEGSWLTVV.

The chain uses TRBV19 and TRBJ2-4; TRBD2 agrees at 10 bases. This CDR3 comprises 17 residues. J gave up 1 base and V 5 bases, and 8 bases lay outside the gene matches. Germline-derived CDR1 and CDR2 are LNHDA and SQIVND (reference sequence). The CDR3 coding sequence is TGTGCCAGTAGTCGGGCACTAGCGGGATCTGCCAAAAACATTCAGTACTTC. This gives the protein CASSRALAGSAKNIQYF.

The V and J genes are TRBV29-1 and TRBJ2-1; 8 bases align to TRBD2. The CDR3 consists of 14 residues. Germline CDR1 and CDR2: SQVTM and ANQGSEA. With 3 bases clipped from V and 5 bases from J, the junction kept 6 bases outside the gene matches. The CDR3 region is CSVDRSGANNEQFF. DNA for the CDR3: TGCAGCGTTGACCGTAGCGGGGCCAACAATGAGCAGTTCTTC.

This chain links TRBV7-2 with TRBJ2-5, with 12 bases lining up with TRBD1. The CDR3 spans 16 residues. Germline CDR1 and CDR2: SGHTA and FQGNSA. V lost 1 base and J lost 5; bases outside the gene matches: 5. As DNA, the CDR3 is TGTGCCAGCAGCTTAGGGGACAGGGGGCTGGGGGAGACCCAGTACTTC. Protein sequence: CASSLGDRGLGETQYF.

CDR3: CASRWYELAVNTGELFF. CDR3 in DNA: TGTGCCAGCAGATGGTACGAGCTAGCGGTGAACACCGGGGAGCTGTTTTTT. The V and J genes are TRBV7-2 and TRBJ2-2, with TRBD2 matching over 7 bases. This CDR3 is 17 amino acids long. Germline CDR1 and CDR2: SGHTA and FQGNSA. J lost 1 base, V lost 6 bases, and 11 bases had no gene match.

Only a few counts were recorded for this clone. Here the CDR3 reads CASSSGTANTEAFF. The CDR3 coding sequence is TGTGCCAGCAGTTCCGGGACGGCGAACACTGAAGCTTTCTTT. The chain joins TRBV7-9 to TRBJ1-1, with D maybe TRBD1 (5 bases). The CDR3 contains 14 residues. Germline V gives CDR1 SEHNR, CDR2 FQNEAQ (reference sequence). Trimming stripped 6 bases from V and 1 base from J, with 12 bases between. Variable domain in full (rest from reference TRBV7-9 and TRBJ1-1): DTGVSQNPRHKITKRGQNVTFRCDPISEHNRLYWYRQTLGQGPEFLTYFQNEAQLEKSRLLSDRFSAERPKGSFSTLEIQRTEQGDSAMYLCASSSGTANTEAFFGQGTRLTVV.

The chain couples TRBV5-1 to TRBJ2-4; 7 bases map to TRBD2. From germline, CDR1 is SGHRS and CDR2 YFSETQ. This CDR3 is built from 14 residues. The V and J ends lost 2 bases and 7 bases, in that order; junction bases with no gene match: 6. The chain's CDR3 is CASSLSSAGNIQYF. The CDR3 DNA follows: TGCGCCAGCAGCTTATCATCAGCGGGGAACATTCAGTACTTC.

CDR3 amino acids: CAWSVGVTLGEKLFF. The CDR3 nucleotides read TGTGCCTGGAGTGTTGGGGTCACCTTAGGGGAAAAACTGTTTTTT. V usage is TRBV30 and J usage is TRBJ1-4; D uncertain. Germline values: CDR1 GTSNPN, CDR2 SVGIG (reference sequence). The ends were cut back, 0 bases at V and 8 bases at J, with 16 bases in the middle. The CDR3 is made up of 15 amino acids. Using reference TRBV30 and TRBJ1-4 for the parts outside the CDR3, the full variable domain is SQTIHQWPATLVQPVGSPLSLECTVEGTSNPNLYWYRQAAGRGLQLLFYSVGIGQISSEVPQNLSASRPQDRQFILSSKKLLLSDSGFYLCAWSVGVTLGEKLFFGSGTQLSVL.

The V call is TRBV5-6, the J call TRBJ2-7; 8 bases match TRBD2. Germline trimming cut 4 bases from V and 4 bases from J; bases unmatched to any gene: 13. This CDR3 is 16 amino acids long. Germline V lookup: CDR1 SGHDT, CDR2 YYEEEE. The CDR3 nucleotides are TGTGCCAGCAGCCAGGTCCATCTCGGCGGGAGGTACGAGCAGTACTTC. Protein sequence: CASSQVHLGGRYEQYF.

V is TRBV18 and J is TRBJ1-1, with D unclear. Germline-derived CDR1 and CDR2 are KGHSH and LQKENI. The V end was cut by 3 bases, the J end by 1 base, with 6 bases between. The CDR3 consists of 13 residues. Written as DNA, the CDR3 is TGTGCCAGCTCACCCCAGGCGAACACTGAAGCTTTCTTT. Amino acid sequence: CASSPQANTEAFF.

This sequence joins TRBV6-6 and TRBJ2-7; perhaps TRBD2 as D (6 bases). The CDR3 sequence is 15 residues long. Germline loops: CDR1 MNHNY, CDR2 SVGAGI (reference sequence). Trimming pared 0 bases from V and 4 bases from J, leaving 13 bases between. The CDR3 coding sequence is TGTGCCAGCAGTTACTCGAATATGGGGGGTTACGAGCAGTACTTC. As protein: CASSYSNMGGYEQYF.